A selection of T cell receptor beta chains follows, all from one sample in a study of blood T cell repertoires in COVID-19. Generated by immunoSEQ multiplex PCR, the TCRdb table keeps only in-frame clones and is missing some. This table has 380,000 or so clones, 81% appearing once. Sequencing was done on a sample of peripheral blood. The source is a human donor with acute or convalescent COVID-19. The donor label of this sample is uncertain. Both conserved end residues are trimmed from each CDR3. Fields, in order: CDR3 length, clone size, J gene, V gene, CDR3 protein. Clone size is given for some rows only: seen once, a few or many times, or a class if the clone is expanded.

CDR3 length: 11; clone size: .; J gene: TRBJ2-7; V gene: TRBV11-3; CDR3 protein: ASSRTQNYEQY
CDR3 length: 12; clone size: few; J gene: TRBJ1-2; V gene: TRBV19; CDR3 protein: ASSSDRRVFGYT
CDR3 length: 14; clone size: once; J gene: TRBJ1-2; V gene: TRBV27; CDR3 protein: ASSPPPGDRSYGYT
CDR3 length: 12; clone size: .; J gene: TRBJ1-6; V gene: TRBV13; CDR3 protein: ASSETRVGSPLH
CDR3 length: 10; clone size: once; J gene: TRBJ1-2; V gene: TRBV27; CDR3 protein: ASRQDNYGYT
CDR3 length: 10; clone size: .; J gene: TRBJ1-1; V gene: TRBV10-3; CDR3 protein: AISYSNTEAF
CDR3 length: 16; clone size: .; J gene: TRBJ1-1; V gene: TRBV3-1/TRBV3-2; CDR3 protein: ASSSYARGARGDTEAF
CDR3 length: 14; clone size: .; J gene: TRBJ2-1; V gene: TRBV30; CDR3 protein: AWSVRAGGSYNEQF
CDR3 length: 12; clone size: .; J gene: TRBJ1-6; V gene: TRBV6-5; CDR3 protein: ASSYGQSTSPLH
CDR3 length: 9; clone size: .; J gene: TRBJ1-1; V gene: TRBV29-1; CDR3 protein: SGSGYTEAF
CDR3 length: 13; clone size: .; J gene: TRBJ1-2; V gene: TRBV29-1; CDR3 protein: SVGAGRSSDYGYT
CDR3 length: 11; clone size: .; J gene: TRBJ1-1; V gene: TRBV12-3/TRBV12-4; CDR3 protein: ASSFQGDTEAF
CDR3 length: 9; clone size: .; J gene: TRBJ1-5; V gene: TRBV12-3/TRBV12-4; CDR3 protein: NRDSNQPQH
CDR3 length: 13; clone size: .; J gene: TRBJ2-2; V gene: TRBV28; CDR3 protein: ASSFIGTHTGELF
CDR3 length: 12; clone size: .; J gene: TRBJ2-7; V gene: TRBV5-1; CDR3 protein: ASSLAKGAYEQY
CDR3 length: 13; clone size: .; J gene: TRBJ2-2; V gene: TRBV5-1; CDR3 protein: ATAPTSGNTGELF
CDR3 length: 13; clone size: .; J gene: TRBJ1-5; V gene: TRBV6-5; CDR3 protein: ASSPTGVSNQPQH